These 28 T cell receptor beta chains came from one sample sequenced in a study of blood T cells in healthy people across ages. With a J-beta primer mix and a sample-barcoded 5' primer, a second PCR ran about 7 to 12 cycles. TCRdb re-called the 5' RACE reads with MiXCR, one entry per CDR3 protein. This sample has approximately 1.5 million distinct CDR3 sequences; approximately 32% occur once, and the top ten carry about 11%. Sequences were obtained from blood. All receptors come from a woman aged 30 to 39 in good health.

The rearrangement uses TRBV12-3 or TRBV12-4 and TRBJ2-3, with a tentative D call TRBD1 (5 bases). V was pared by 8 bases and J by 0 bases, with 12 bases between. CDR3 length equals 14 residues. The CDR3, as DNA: TGTGCCAGCGCATGGGGCGGAAGCACAGATACGCAGTATTTT. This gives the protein CASAWGGSTDTQYF.

Written as DNA, the CDR3 is TGTGCCAGCAGCTCCCCCAAGCGGGGGGGCACCTACGAGCAGTACTTC. Its translation is CASSSPKRGGTYEQYF. This chain links TRBV11-1 with TRBJ2-7; 10 bases align to TRBD2. Germline lookup yields CDR1 SGHAT and CDR2 FQDESV (reference sequence). V was clipped by 4 bases and J by 2 bases; unmatched bases: 8. The CDR3 runs to 16 residues.

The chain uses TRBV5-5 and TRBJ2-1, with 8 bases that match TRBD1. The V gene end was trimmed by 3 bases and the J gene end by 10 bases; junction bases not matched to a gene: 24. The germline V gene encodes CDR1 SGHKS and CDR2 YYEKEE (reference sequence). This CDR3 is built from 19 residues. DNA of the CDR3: TGTGCCAGCAGCTCTACGACAGGGGCGGCGGTTGGCCCCGATTTGGAGCAGTTCTTC. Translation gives CASSSTTGAAVGPDLEQFF.

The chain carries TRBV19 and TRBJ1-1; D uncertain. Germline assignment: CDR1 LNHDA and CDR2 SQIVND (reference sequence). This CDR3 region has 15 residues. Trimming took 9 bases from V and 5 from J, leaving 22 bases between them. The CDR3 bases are TGTGCCAGCAGCCCGGGCCCCGGGGTATGGACTGAAGCTTTCTTT. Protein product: CASSPGPGVWTEAFF.

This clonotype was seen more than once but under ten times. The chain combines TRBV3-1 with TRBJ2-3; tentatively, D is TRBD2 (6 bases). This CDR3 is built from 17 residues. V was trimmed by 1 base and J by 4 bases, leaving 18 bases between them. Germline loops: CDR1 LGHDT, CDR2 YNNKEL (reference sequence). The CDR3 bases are TGTGCCAGCAGCCAAGTGGGCGCGGGCGGGGCGTCAGATACGCAGTATTTT. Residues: CASSQVGAGGASDTQYF.

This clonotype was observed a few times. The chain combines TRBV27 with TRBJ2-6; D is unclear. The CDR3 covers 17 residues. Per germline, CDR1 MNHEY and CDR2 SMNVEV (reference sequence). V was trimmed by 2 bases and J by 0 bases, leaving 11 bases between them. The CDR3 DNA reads TGTGCCAGCAGTTTACAGATACCTTACTCTGGGGCCAACGTCCTGACTTTC. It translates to CASSLQIPYSGANVLTF.

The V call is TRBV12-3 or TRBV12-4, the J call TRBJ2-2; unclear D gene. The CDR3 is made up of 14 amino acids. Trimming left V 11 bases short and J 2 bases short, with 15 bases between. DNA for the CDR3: TGTGCCTCCCTGGGAACGAGAAACACCGGGGAGCTGTTTTTT. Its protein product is CASLGTRNTGELFF.

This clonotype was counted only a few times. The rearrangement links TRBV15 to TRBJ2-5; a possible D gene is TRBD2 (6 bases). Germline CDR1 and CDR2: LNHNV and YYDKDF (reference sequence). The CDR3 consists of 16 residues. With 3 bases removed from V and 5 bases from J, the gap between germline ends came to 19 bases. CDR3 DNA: TGTGCCACCAGCAGGGTTAGCGGCAGCCAGCGGGAGACCCAGTACTTC. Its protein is CATSRVSGSQRETQYF.

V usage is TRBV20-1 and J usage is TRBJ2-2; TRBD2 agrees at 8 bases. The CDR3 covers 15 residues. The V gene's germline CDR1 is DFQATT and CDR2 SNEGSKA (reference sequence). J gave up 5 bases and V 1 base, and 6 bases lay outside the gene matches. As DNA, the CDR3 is TGCAGTGCTAGAGTAGGGACTAGTTCGACCGGGGAGCTGTTTTTT. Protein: CSARVGTSSTGELFF.

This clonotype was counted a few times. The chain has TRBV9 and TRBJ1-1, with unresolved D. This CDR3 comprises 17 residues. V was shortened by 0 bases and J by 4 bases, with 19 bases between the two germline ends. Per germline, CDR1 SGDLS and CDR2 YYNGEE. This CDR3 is CASSVDTWRHYGTEAFF. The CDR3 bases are TGTGCCAGCAGCGTAGATACTTGGAGGCACTATGGCACTGAAGCTTTCTTT.

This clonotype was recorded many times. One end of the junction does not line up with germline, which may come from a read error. The CDR3 here is CASSLGGEYNEQFF. The CDR3, as DNA: TGTGCCAGCAGCTTGGGGGGCGAGTACAATGAGCAGTTCTTC. The chain employs TRBV5-1 and TRBJ2-1, with D tentatively TRBD1 or TRBD2 (6 bases each). This CDR3 region has 14 residues. Germline CDR1 is SGHRS and CDR2 is YFSETQ.

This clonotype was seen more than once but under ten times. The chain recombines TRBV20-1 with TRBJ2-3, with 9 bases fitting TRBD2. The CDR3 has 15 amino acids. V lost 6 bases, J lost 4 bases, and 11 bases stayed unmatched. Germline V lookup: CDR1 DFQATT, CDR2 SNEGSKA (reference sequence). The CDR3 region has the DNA TGCAGTGCCACGGAGGGACTAGCTGGGCCAGATACGCAGTATTTT. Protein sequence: CSATEGLAGPDTQYF.

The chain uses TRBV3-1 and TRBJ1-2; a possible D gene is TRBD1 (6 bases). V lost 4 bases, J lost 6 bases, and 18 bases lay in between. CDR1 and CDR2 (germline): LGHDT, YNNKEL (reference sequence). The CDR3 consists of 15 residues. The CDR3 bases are TGTGCCAGCAGCCCCCGTGGTAGGGGGTCGGATGGCTACACCTTC. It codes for CASSPRGRGSDGYTF.

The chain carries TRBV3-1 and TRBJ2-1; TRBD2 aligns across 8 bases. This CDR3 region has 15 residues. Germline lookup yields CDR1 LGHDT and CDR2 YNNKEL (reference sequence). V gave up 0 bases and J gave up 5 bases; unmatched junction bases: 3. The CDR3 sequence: CASSQDLAGDNEQFF. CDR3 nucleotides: TGTGCCAGCAGCCAAGACCTAGCGGGCGACAATGAGCAGTTCTTC.

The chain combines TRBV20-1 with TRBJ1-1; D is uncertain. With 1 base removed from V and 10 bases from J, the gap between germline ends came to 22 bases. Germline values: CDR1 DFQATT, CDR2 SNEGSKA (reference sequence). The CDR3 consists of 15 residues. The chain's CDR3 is CSARGREGLPRIAFF. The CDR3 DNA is TGCAGTGCTAGAGGGCGGGAGGGCCTCCCAAGGATAGCTTTCTTT.

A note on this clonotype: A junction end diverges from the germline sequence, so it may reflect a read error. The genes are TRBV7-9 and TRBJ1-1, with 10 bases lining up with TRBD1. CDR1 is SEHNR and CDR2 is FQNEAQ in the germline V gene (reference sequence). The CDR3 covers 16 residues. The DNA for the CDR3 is TGTGCCAGCAGCTTGGGGACAGGGGCCGCGAACACTGAAACTTTCTTT. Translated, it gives CASSLGTGAANTETFF.

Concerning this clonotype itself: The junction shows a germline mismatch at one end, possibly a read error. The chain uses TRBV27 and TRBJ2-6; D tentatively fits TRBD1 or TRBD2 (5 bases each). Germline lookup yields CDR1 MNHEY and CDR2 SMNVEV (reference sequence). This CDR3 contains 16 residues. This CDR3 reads CASRTGVDSGANVRTF. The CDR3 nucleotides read TGTGCCAGCAGGACCGGGGTTGATTCTGGGGCCAACGTCCGGACTTTC.

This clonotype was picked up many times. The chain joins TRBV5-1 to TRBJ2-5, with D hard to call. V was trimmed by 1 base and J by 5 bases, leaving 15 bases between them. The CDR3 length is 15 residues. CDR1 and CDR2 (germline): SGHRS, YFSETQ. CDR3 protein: CASSLLPGHRETQYF. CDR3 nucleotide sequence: TGCGCCAGCAGCTTGTTGCCGGGCCATCGGGAGACCCAGTACTTC.

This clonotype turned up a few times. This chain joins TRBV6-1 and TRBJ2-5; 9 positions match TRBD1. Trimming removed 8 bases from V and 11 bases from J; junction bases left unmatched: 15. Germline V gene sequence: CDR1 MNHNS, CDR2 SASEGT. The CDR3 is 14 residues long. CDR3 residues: CASARGDRVFEQYF. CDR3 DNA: TGTGCCAGCGCCCGAGGGGACAGGGTCTTTGAGCAGTACTTC.

The CDR3 loop reads CASSLGRRDNQETQYF. Here the CDR3 DNA reads TGTGCCAGCAGCTTAGGAAGGAGGGACAACCAAGAGACCCAGTACTTC. V gene TRBV7-9 combines with J gene TRBJ2-5; D possibly matches TRBD1 or TRBD2 (6 bases each). V was clipped by 1 base and J by 0 bases, with 12 bases between them. In germline, CDR1 is SEHNR, CDR2 FQNEAQ (reference sequence). The CDR3 is 16 residues long.

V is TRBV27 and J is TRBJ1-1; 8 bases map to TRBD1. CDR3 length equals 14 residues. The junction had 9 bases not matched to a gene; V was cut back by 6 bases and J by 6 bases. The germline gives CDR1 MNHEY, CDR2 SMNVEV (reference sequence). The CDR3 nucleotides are TGTGCCAGCAGGGAGCTCCAGGGGGCCCCTGAAGCTTTCTTT. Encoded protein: CASRELQGAPEAFF.

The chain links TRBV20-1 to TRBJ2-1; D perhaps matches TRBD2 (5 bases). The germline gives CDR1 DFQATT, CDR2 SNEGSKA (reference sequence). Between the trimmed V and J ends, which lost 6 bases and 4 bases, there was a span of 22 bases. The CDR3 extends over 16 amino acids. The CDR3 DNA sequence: TGCAGTGCCGTGTTACCGAGCGGCACCCGTTACAATGAGCAGTTCTTC. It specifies CSAVLPSGTRYNEQFF.

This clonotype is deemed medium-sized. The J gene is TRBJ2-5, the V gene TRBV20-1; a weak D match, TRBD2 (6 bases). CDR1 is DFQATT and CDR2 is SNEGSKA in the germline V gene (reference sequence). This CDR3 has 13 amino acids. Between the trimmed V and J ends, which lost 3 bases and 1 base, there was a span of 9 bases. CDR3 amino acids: CSASGEVQETQYF. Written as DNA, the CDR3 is TGCAGTGCTAGTGGGGAGGTCCAAGAGACCCAGTACTTC.

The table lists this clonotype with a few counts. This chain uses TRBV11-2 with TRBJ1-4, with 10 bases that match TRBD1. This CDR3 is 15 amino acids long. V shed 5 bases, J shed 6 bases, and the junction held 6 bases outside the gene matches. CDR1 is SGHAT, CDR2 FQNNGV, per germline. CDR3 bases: TGTGCCAGCAGCCCTTTGACAGGGGGCTATGAAAAACTGTTTTTT. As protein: CASSPLTGGYEKLFF.

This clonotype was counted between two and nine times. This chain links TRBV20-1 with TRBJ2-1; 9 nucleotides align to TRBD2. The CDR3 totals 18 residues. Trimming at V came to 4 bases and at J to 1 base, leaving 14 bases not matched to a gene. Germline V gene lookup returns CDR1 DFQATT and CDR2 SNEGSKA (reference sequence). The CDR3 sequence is CSATDFAGGTESYNEQFF. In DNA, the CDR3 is TGCAGTGCTACCGACTTCGCGGGAGGGACGGAATCCTACAATGAGCAGTTCTTC.

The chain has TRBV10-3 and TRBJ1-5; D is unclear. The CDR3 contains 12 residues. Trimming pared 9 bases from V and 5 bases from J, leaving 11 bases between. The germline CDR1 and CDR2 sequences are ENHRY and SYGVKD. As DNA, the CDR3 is TGTGCCATTCGGGCCCACCATCAGCCCCAGCATTTT. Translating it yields CAIRAHHQPQHF.

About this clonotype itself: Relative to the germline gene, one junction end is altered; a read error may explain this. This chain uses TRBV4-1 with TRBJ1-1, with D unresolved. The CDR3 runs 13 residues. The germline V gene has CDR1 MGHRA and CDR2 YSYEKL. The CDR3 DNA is TGCGCCAGCAGCCAAGTGGTAAACATTGAAGCTTTCTTT. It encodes CASSQVVNIEAFF.

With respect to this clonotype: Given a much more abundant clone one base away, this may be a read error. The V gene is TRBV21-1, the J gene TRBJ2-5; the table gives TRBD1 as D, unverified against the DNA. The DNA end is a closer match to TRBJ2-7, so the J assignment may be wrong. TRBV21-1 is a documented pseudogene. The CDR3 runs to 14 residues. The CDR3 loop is CASSPGQNPCEQYF. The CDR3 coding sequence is TGTGCCAGCAGCCCGGGACAGAACCCCTGCGAGCAGTACTTC.